This record covers a single T cell receptor (beta chain). Its specificity is unknown. V lost 2 bases to trimming and J lost 5 bases, with 9 bases between them. This CDR3 region has 13 residues. CDR1 and CDR2 from the germline V gene are LGHDT and YNNKEL (reference sequence). The sample belongs to a study of T cell responses to AZD1222 COVID-19 vaccine. This table comes from immunoSEQ multiplex PCR, and its TCRdb copy is limited to in-frame clones, with some not included. The profile shows about 150,000 clones, 90% to 95% of them singletons. Study results and caveats: No day 14 peak samples; only post-peak repertoires were characterized. Breadth and depth of Spike-specific TCRs rose after two AZD1222 doses. Clonal diversity was possibly underestimated; the donors were predominantly white British and more often female.

V is TRBV3-1 (or the pseudogene TRBV3-2) and J is TRBJ1-1, with D uncertain. The input for sequencing was peripheral blood, taken 28 days after the second AZD1222 dose. This TCR came from an adult who received the AZD1222 COVID-19 vaccine. Here the CDR3 DNA reads TGTGCCAGCAGCCAAAGGCCCAGAACTGAAGCTTTCTTT. It translates to CASSQRPRTEAFF.